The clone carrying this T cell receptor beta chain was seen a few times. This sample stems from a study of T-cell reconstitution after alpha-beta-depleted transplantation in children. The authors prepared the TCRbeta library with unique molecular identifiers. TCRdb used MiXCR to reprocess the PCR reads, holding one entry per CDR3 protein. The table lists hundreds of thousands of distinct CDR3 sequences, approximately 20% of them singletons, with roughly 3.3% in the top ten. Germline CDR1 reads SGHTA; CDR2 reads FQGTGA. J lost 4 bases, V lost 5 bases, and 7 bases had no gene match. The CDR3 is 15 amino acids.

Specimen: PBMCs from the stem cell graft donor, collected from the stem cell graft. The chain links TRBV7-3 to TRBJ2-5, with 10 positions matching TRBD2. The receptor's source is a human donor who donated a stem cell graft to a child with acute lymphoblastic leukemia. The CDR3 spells CASSPSASGRETQYF. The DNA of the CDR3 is TGTGCCAGCAGCCCCTCTGCTAGCGGGAGAGAGACCCAGTACTTC.